This is a list of T cell receptor beta chains from one sample in a study of blood T cell repertoires in COVID-19. This table comes from immunoSEQ multiplex PCR, and its TCRdb copy is limited to in-frame clones, with some not included. The sample has over 250,000 clones; around 89% are singletons. Sequencing was done on a sample of PBMCs or T cells enriched from blood (not recorded which). The receptor set was obtained from a middle-aged man who had recovered from COVID-19. The CDR3 runs from the conserved cysteine through the conserved F or W. A D gene is named only where the DNA matches it firmly. Clone size is shown for a subset of rows, as once, few, many or a class of expanded clone.

j_gene: TRBJ1-2
d_gene: .
abundance: .
v_gene: TRBV12-3/TRBV12-4
CDR3nt: TGTGCCAGCAGTCTGAATTTCGGGGGCTACACCTTC
CDR3aa: CASSLNFGGYTF

j_gene: TRBJ2-7
d_gene: .
abundance: .
v_gene: TRBV18
CDR3nt: TGTGCCAGCTCACAGTACCAGCCTAGCGAGCAGTACTTC
CDR3aa: CASSQYQPSEQYF

j_gene: TRBJ2-5
d_gene: TRBD2
abundance: .
v_gene: TRBV20-1
CDR3nt: TGCAGTGCTAGTCAGTCTAGCGGGACGGGGACCCAGTACTTC
CDR3aa: CSASQSSGTGTQYF

j_gene: TRBJ2-2
d_gene: TRBD2
abundance: .
v_gene: TRBV7-9
CDR3nt: TGTGCCAGCAGCTTCCTAGCGGGAGACACCGGGGAGCTGTTTTTT
CDR3aa: CASSFLAGDTGELFF

j_gene: TRBJ1-3
d_gene: .
abundance: once
v_gene: TRBV29-1
CDR3nt: TGCAGCGTTGAAGATGAGCGGTCGGGGGTTTGGGGAAACACCATATATTTT
CDR3aa: CSVEDERSGVWGNTIYF

j_gene: TRBJ2-3
d_gene: TRBD2
abundance: once
v_gene: TRBV3-1/TRBV3-2
CDR3nt: TGTGCCAGCAGCCAAGATCTTACTAGCGGTTTCACAGATACGCAGTATTTT
CDR3aa: CASSQDLTSGFTDTQYF

j_gene: TRBJ2-1
d_gene: .
abundance: .
v_gene: TRBV11-2
CDR3nt: TGTGCCAGCAACCTTTTTCGTTCGGGCAATGAGCAGTTCTTC
CDR3aa: CASNLFRSGNEQFF

j_gene: TRBJ1-1
d_gene: .
abundance: .
v_gene: TRBV10-3
CDR3nt: TGTGCCATCAGTGAGTCGGGGTCGGGGACTGAAGCTTTCTTT
CDR3aa: CAISESGSGTEAFF

j_gene: TRBJ1-2
d_gene: .
abundance: .
v_gene: TRBV9
CDR3nt: TGTGCCAGCAGCGTAGGCGAGGGACTCTACACCTTC
CDR3aa: CASSVGEGLYTF

j_gene: TRBJ2-7
d_gene: TRBD1
abundance: few
v_gene: TRBV10-2
CDR3nt: TGCGCCAGCAGACTCACAGGGGGCGAGAACTACGAGCAGTACTTC
CDR3aa: CASRLTGGENYEQYF

j_gene: TRBJ2-7
d_gene: TRBD1
abundance: few
v_gene: TRBV5-1
CDR3nt: TGCGCCAGCAGCTTGCCGGGACAGACCTACGAGCAGTACTTC
CDR3aa: CASSLPGQTYEQYF

j_gene: TRBJ2-7
d_gene: .
abundance: .
v_gene: TRBV7-8
CDR3nt: TGTGCCAGCAGCCCGGATACCGGACTCCACATGCCTCCCTACGAGCAGTACTTC
CDR3aa: CASSPDTGLHMPPYEQYF

j_gene: TRBJ1-2
d_gene: .
abundance: .
v_gene: TRBV7-3
CDR3nt: TGTGCCAGCAGCCTGACACCAAACTATGGCTACACCTTC
CDR3aa: CASSLTPNYGYTF

j_gene: TRBJ2-2
d_gene: .
abundance: .
v_gene: TRBV19
CDR3nt: TGTGCCAGTAGTATAAACGGAGTTACTACCGGGGAGCTGTTTTTT
CDR3aa: CASSINGVTTGELFF

j_gene: TRBJ2-5
d_gene: TRBD2
abundance: once
v_gene: TRBV5-1
CDR3nt: TGCGCCAGCAGCTTGGGATCGGGGGGACTAGCGGGAGGAGAGACCCAGTACTTC
CDR3aa: CASSLGSGGLAGGETQYF

j_gene: TRBJ2-5
d_gene: .
abundance: .
v_gene: TRBV7-9
CDR3nt: TGTGCCAGCAGCGCCATAGGACTTTGGGAGACCCAGTACTTC
CDR3aa: CASSAIGLWETQYF

j_gene: TRBJ2-7
d_gene: TRBD2
abundance: .
v_gene: TRBV28
CDR3nt: TGTGCCAGCAGGGATCTAGCGGGAAACTACGAGCAGTACTTC
CDR3aa: CASRDLAGNYEQYF

j_gene: TRBJ1-2
d_gene: TRBD1
abundance: .
v_gene: TRBV10-3
CDR3nt: TGTGCCATCTGGCCCACGGGGACAGCTTCAAATGGCTACACCTTC
CDR3aa: CAIWPTGTASNGYTF

j_gene: TRBJ2-3
d_gene: .
abundance: .
v_gene: TRBV7-8
CDR3nt: TGTGCCAGCAGCTTAAGGGGGGGGGAGGCAGGTTTCCTTGGTCGAAGGGTGGATACGCAGTATTTT
CDR3aa: CASSLRGGEAGFLGRRVDTQYF

j_gene: TRBJ2-2
d_gene: .
abundance: .
v_gene: TRBV29-1
CDR3nt: TGCAGCGTTCTTAGGCAGGGGAGCACCGGGGAGCTGTTTTTT
CDR3aa: CSVLRQGSTGELFF

j_gene: TRBJ1-5
d_gene: .
abundance: few
v_gene: TRBV19
CDR3nt: TGTGCCAGTAGTATAGAGAGGAATCAGCCCCAGCATTTT
CDR3aa: CASSIERNQPQHF

j_gene: TRBJ2-1
d_gene: TRBD1
abundance: .
v_gene: TRBV7-3
CDR3nt: TGTGCCAGCAGCTTAGTGATGGTTGGGGGACAGACGAACCTAAACAATGAGCAGTTCTTC
CDR3aa: CASSLVMVGGQTNLNNEQFF

j_gene: TRBJ1-4
d_gene: TRBD1
abundance: .
v_gene: TRBV11-2
CDR3nt: TGTGCCAGCAGCCCTACGGACAGGGCTGAAAAACTGTTTTTT
CDR3aa: CASSPTDRAEKLFF

j_gene: TRBJ1-5
d_gene: .
abundance: .
v_gene: TRBV29-1
CDR3nt: TGCAGCGTCCGGGACACACAAAATCAGCCCCAGCATTTT
CDR3aa: CSVRDTQNQPQHF

j_gene: TRBJ2-1
d_gene: .
abundance: .
v_gene: TRBV14
CDR3nt: TGTGCCAGCAGCCAAGACCTCTACCGCAATGAGCAGTTCTTC
CDR3aa: CASSQDLYRNEQFF

j_gene: TRBJ1-2
d_gene: TRBD1
abundance: .
v_gene: TRBV15
CDR3nt: TGTGCCACCAGCAGGGACAGGGGGTACTATGGCTACACCTTC
CDR3aa: CATSRDRGYYGYTF

j_gene: TRBJ2-3
d_gene: TRBD2
abundance: .
v_gene: TRBV9
CDR3nt: TGTGCCAGCAGCGTAGAAGGACTAGCTCTGGATACGCAGTATTTT
CDR3aa: CASSVEGLALDTQYF

j_gene: TRBJ2-1
d_gene: .
abundance: .
v_gene: TRBV7-9
CDR3nt: TGTGCCAGCAGCTTATCATCTACCAATGAGCAGTTCTTC
CDR3aa: CASSLSSTNEQFF

j_gene: TRBJ1-3
d_gene: TRBD1
abundance: .
v_gene: TRBV19
CDR3nt: TGTGCCAGTAGTATTAAATCCGGGACAGGGGGAAACACCATATATTTT
CDR3aa: CASSIKSGTGGNTIYF

j_gene: TRBJ1-1
d_gene: TRBD1
abundance: .
v_gene: TRBV7-9
CDR3nt: TGTGCCAGCAGCACAAGATTGAGGGACAGGGTGTCAACTGAAGCTTTCTTT
CDR3aa: CASSTRLRDRVSTEAFF

j_gene: TRBJ2-5
d_gene: TRBD1
abundance: .
v_gene: TRBV9
CDR3nt: TGTGCCAGCAGCGCGGAAAATAATGACAGGGTGCGGGAGACCCAGTACTTC
CDR3aa: CASSAENNDRVRETQYF

j_gene: TRBJ2-7
d_gene: .
abundance: few
v_gene: TRBV11-2
CDR3nt: TGTGCCAGCAGCTTCGGGCAGGGCTACGAGCAGTACTTC
CDR3aa: CASSFGQGYEQYF

j_gene: TRBJ1-4
d_gene: TRBD1
abundance: .
v_gene: TRBV2
CDR3nt: TGTGCCAGCAGGTGGACAGGGTTTACTGGGGCGGATTTT
CDR3aa: CASRWTGFTGADF

j_gene: TRBJ1-1
d_gene: TRBD1
abundance: .
v_gene: TRBV2
CDR3nt: TGTGCCAGCAGTTTGACAGGGTCTGAAGCTTTCTTT
CDR3aa: CASSLTGSEAFF

j_gene: TRBJ2-1
d_gene: .
abundance: .
v_gene: TRBV5-4
CDR3nt: TGTGCCAGCAGCTTGGAGTGGCGGGTAAATGAGCAGTTCTTC
CDR3aa: CASSLEWRVNEQFF

j_gene: TRBJ2-5
d_gene: TRBD1
abundance: .
v_gene: TRBV5-4
CDR3nt: TGTGCCAGCAGCCCGGGGACAGGGAAGGAGACCCAGTACTTC
CDR3aa: CASSPGTGKETQYF

j_gene: TRBJ1-2
d_gene: .
abundance: .
v_gene: TRBV7-8
CDR3nt: TGTGCCAGCAGCTCCCGAGCCCACTATGGCTACACCTTC
CDR3aa: CASSSRAHYGYTF

j_gene: TRBJ2-3
d_gene: .
abundance: .
v_gene: TRBV6-2/TRBV6-3
CDR3nt: TGTGCCAGCAGTTACTCCAGCGGCCGCAGCACAGATACGCAGTATTTT
CDR3aa: CASSYSSGRSTDTQYF

j_gene: TRBJ2-5
d_gene: TRBD1
abundance: .
v_gene: TRBV6-5
CDR3nt: TGTGCCAGCAAAAAGGGACAGGGCTTAGGAGAGACCCAGTACTTC
CDR3aa: CASKKGQGLGETQYF

j_gene: TRBJ2-7
d_gene: .
abundance: .
v_gene: TRBV7-2
CDR3nt: TGTGCCAGCAGCCCAGCCGGTGGGCCCTACGAGCAGTACTTC
CDR3aa: CASSPAGGPYEQYF

j_gene: TRBJ1-5
d_gene: .
abundance: few
v_gene: TRBV10-3
CDR3nt: TGTGCCATCAGTGATCGAGGCAGCAAGAATCAGCCCCAGCATTTT
CDR3aa: CAISDRGSKNQPQHF